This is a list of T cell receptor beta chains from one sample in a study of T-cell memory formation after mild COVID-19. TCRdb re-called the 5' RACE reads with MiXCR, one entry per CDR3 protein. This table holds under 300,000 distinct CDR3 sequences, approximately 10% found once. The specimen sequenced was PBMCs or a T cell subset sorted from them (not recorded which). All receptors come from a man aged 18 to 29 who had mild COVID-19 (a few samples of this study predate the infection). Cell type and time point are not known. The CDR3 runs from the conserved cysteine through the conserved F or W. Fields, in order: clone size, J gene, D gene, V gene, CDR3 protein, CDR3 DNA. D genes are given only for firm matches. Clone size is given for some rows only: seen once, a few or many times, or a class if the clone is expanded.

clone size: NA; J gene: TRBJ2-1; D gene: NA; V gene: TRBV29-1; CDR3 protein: CSVPHLSSSYNEQFF; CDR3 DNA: TGCAGCGTTCCCCACTTGTCGAGCTCCTACAATGAGCAGTTCTTC
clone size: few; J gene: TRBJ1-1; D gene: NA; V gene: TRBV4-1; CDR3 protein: CASSPPGGIKAFF; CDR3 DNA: TGCGCCAGCAGCCCCCCGGGGGGGATAAAGGCTTTCTTT
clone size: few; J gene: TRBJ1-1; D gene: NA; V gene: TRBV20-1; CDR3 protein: CSARKDPNTEAFF; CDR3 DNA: TGCAGTGCTAGAAAGGATCCGAACACTGAAGCTTTCTTT
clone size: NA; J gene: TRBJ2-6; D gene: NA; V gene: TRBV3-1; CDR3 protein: CASSRIRDVLTF; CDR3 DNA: TGTGCCAGCAGCCGTATACGCGACGTCCTGACTTTC
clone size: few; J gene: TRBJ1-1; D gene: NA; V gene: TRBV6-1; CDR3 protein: CASRGGRLNTEAFF; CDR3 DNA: TGTGCCAGCAGGGGGGGACGCTTGAACACTGAAGCTTTCTTT
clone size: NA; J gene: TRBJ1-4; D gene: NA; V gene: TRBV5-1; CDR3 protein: CASSQTGKLFF; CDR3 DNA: TGCGCCAGCTCTCAGACTGGAAAACTGTTTTTT
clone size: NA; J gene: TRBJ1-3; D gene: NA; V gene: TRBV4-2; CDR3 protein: CASSQDARGGSGNTIYF; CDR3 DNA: TGTGCCAGCAGCCAAGATGCTCGGGGAGGGTCTGGAAACACCATATATTTT
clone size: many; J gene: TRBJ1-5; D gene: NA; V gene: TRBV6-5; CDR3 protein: CASSYRKGWGNQPQHF; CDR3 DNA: TGTGCCAGCAGTTACCGTAAGGGTTGGGGCAATCAGCCCCAGCATTTT
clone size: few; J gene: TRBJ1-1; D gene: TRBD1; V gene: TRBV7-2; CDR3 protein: CASSLVGTGIAEAFF; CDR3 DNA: TGTGCCAGCAGCTTAGTGGGGACAGGGATCGCTGAAGCTTTCTTT
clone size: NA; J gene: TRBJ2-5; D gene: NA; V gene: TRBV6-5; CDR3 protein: CASSYVPKETQYF; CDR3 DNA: TGTGCCAGCAGTTACGTACCTAAGGAGACCCAGTACTTC
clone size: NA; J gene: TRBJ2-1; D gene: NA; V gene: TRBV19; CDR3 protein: CASSTGLNEQFF; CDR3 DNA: TGTGCCAGTAGTACGGGACTGAATGAGCAGTTCTTC
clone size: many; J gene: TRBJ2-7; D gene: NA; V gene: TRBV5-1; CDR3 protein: CASSLPLRAEQYF; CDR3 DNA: TGCGCCAGCAGCTTGCCTTTGCGGGCCGAGCAGTACTTC
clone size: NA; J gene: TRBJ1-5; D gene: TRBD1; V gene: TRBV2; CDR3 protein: CASSEDRGSNQPQHF; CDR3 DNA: TGTGCCAGCAGTGAAGACAGGGGGAGCAATCAGCCCCAGCATTTT
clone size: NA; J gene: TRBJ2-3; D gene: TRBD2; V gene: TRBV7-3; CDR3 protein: CASSLHGLGGTDTQYF; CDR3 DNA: TGTGCCAGCAGCTTACACGGACTAGGCGGCACAGATACGCAGTATTTT
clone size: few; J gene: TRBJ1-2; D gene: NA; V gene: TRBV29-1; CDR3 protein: CSVDPDRDYGYTF; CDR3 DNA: TGCAGCGTTGATCCAGACCGAGACTATGGCTACACCTTC
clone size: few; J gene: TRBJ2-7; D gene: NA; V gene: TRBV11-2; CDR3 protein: CASSPFRAAWEQYF; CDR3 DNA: TGTGCCAGCAGCCCGTTCAGGGCCGCGTGGGAGCAGTACTTC
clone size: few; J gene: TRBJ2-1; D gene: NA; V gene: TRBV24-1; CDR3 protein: CATSDSMGAYNEQFF; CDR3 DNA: TGTGCCACCAGTGATTCCATGGGGGCTTACAATGAGCAGTTCTTC
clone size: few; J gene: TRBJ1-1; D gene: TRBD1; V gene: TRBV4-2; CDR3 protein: CASSQDWIRTGMNTEAFF; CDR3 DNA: TGTGCCAGCAGCCAAGATTGGATAAGGACAGGAATGAACACTGAAGCTTTCTTT
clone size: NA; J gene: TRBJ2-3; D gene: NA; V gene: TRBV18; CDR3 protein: CASSPLVSTDTQYF; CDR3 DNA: TGTGCCAGCTCACCCCTGGTCAGCACAGATACGCAGTATTTT
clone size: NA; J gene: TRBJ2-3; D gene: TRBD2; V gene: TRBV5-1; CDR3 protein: CASSREGGFITDTQYF; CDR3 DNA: TGCGCCAGCAGCCGGGAGGGGGGTTTCATCACAGATACGCAGTATTTT
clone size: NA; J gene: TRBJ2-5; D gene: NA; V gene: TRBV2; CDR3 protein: CAMGPNQETQYF; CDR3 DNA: TGTGCCATGGGTCCGAACCAAGAGACCCAGTACTTC
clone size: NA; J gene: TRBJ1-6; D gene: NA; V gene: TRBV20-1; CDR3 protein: CSARSQLMASPLHF; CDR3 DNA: TGCAGTGCCCGGAGCCAGCTCATGGCTTCACCCCTCCACTTT
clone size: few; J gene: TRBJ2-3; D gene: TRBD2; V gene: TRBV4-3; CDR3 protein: CASSQDQRGVTDTQYF; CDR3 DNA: TGCGCCAGCAGCCAAGATCAGCGGGGGGTCACAGATACGCAGTATTTT
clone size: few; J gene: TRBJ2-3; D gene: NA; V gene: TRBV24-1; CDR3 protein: CATSDNPGMGTDTQYF; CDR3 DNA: TGTGCCACCAGTGATAATCCGGGGATGGGCACAGATACGCAGTATTTT
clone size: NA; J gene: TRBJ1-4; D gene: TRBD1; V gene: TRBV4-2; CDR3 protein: CASSQRGGSSNEKLFF; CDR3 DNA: TGTGCCAGCAGCCAAAGAGGGGGCAGCTCTAATGAAAAACTGTTTTTT
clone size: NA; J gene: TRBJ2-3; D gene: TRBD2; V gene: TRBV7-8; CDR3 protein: CASSWEGTQYF; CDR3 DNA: TGTGCCAGCAGCTGGGAGGGAACGCAGTATTTT
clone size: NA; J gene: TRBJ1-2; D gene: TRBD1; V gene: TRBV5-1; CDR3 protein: CASSLNPGQGARGYTF; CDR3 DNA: TGCGCCAGCAGCTTAAACCCGGGACAGGGGGCGCGTGGCTACACCTTC
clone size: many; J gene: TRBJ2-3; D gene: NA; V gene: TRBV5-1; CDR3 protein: CASSTEGSDTQYF; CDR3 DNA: TGCGCCAGCAGCACTGAGGGATCAGATACGCAGTATTTT
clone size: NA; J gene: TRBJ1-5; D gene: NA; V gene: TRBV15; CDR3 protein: CATSRGQVGGPQHF; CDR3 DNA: TGTGCCACCAGCAGAGGACAGGTCGGAGGGCCCCAGCATTTT
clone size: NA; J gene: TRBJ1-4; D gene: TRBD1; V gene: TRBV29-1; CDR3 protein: CSVGQGAFEKLFF; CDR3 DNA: TGCAGCGTGGGACAGGGGGCCTTCGAAAAACTGTTTTTT
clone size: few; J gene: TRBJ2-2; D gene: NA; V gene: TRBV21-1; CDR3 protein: CASPGQENTGELFF; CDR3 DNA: TGTGCCAGCCCAGGACAGGAGAACACCGGGGAGCTGTTTTTT
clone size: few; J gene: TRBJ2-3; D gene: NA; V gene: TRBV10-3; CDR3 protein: CAIGPGTDTQYF; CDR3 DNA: TGTGCCATCGGGCCGGGGACAGATACGCAGTATTTT
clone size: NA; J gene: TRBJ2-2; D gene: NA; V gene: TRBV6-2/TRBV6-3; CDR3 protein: CASSYKAWFWELFF; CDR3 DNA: TGTGCCAGCAGTTATAAGGCGTGGTTCTGGGAGCTGTTTTTT
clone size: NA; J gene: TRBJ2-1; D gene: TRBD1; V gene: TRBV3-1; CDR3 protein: CASSATGGWEQFF; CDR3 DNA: TGTGCCAGCAGCGCGACAGGGGGCTGGGAGCAGTTCTTC
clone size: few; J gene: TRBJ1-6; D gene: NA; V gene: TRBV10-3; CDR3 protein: CATGAGRGSPLHF; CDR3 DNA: TGTGCCACAGGGGCGGGAAGAGGTTCACCCCTCCACTTT
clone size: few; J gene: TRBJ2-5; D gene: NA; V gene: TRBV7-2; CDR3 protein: CASSRLSEETQYF; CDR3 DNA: TGTGCCAGCAGCCGACTTTCGGAAGAGACCCAGTACTTC
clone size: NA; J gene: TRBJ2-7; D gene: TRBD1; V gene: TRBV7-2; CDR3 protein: CASSLSGTGGYEQYF; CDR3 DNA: TGTGCCAGCAGCTTATCCGGGACAGGGGGCTACGAGCAGTACTTC
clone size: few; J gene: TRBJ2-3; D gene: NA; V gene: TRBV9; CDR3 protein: CASSVATPADTQYF; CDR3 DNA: TGTGCCAGCAGCGTAGCTACCCCCGCTGATACGCAGTATTTT
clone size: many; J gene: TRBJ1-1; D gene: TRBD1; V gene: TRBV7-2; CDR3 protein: CASSLTPGTGYEAFF; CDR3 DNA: TGTGCCAGCAGCTTGACCCCCGGGACAGGATATGAAGCTTTCTTT
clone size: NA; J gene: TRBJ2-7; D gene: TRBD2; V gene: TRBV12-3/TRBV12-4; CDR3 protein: CASSSNAGGPAEQYF; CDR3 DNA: TGTGCCAGCAGTTCCAATGCGGGGGGGCCGGCCGAGCAGTACTTC
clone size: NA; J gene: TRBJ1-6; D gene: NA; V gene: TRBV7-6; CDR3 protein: CASSLEADSPLHF; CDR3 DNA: TGTGCCAGCAGCTTAGAGGCAGATTCACCCCTCCACTTT
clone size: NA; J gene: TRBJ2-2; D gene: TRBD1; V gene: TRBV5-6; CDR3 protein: CASSSIDRATNTGELFF; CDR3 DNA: TGTGCCAGCAGTTCCATCGACAGGGCCACGAACACCGGGGAGCTGTTTTTT
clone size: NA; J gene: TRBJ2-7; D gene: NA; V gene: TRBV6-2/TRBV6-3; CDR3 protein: CASSTGTYPRRQYF; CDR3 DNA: TGTGCCAGCAGCACCGGGACTTATCCCAGGCGGCAGTACTTC
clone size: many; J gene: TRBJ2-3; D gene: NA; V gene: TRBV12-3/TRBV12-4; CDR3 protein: CASSSVRGSAWGTDTQYF; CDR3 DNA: TGTGCCAGCAGTTCAGTCCGGGGGTCGGCTTGGGGCACAGATACGCAGTATTTT
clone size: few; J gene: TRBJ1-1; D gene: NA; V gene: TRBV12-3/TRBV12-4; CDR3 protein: CASSFFGMNTEAFF; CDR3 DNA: TGTGCCAGCAGTTTCTTCGGGATGAACACTGAAGCTTTCTTT
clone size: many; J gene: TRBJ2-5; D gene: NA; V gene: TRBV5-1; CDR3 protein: CASSFDLYQETQYF; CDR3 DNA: TGCGCCAGCAGCTTTGACCTGTACCAAGAGACCCAGTACTTC
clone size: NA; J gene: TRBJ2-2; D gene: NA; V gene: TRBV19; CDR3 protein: CASTEGNTGELFF; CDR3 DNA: TGTGCCAGTACGGAGGGCAACACCGGGGAGCTGTTTTTT
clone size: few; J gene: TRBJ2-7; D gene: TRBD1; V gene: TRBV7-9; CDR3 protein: CATDERTGGYEQYF; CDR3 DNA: TGTGCCACTGATGAACGGACAGGGGGGTACGAGCAGTACTTC
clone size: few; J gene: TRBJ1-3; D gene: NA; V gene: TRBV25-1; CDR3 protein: CATSGPLGNTIYF; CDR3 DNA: TGTGCCACCTCGGGACCCCTCGGAAACACCATATATTTT
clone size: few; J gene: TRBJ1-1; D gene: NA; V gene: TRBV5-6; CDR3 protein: CASSIPGPMNTEAFF; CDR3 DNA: TGTGCCAGCAGCATACCGGGTCCCATGAACACTGAAGCTTTCTTT
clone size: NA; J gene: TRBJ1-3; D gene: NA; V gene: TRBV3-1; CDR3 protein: CASSVDGSSGNTIYF; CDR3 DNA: TGTGCCAGCAGCGTGGACGGAAGCTCTGGAAACACCATATATTTT
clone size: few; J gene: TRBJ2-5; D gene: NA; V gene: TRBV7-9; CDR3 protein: CASTSSGLLQETQYF; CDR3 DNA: TGTGCCAGCACCTCCTCAGGGTTACTCCAAGAGACCCAGTACTTC
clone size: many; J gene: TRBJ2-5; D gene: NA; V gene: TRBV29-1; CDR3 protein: CSVGRSQETQYF; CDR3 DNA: TGCAGCGTTGGGAGGAGCCAAGAGACCCAGTACTTC
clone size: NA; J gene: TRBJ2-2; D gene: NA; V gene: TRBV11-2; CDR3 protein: CASSLIGTDTGELFF; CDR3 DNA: TGTGCCAGCAGCTTAATAGGGACTGACACCGGGGAGCTGTTTTTT
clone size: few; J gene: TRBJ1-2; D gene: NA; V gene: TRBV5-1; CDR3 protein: CASSLAPVKAGYGYTF; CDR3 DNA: TGCGCCAGCAGCTTGGCCCCGGTCAAGGCGGGATATGGCTACACCTTC
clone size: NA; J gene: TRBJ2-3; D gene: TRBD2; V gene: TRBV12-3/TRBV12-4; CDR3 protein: CASSWGTTSSAQYF; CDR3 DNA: TGTGCCAGCAGTTGGGGGACTACATCCTCGGCGCAGTATTTT
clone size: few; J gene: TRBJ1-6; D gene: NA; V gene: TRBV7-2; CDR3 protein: CASSLALGSGSPLHF; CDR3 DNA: TGTGCCAGCAGCTTAGCGCTCGGCTCGGGGTCACCCCTCCACTTT
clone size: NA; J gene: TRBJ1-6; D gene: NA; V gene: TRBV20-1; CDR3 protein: CSASLVTLHF; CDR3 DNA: TGCAGTGCTAGCCTTGTCACCCTCCACTTT
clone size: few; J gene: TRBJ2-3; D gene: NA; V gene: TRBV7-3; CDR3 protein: CASSFSYRETDTQYF; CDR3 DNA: TGTGCCAGCAGCTTCTCCTACAGGGAAACAGATACGCAGTATTTT
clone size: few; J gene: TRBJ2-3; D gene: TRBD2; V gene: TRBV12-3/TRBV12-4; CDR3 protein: CASSFIGGKTDTQYF; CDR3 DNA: TGTGCCAGCAGTTTCATCGGGGGGAAAACAGATACGCAGTATTTT